Presented here are 31 T cell receptor beta chains from one specimen sequenced in a study of T cell changes during pregnancy in multiple sclerosis. Repertoires were generated with immunoSEQ multiplex PCR, while TCRdb's copy carries only in-frame clones and drops some. The repertoire holds some 60,000 clones, with roughly 90% as singletons. The source was peripheral blood, collected in the second trimester of pregnancy. The receptors come from a female donor with multiple sclerosis, enrolled in a pregnancy study.

The chain couples TRBV19 to TRBJ1-6; 7 bases map to TRBD1. The CDR3 loop spans 15 amino acids. J was trimmed by 10 bases and V by 1 base; bases with no gene match: 7. Per germline, CDR1 LNHDA and CDR2 SQIVND (reference sequence). In nucleotides, the CDR3 is TGTGCCAGTAGTATAGTGAAGGGGGCAGAATCACCCCTCCACTTT. Its protein is CASSIVKGAESPLHF.

The rearrangement uses TRBV5-5 and TRBJ1-1, with 8 bases lining up with TRBD1. Germline trimming cut 5 bases from V and 3 bases from J; bases unmatched to any gene: 9. Germline-derived CDR1 and CDR2 are SGHKS and YYEKEE (reference sequence). CDR3 size: 15 residues. The DNA of the CDR3 is TGTGCCAGCAGACCCGGACAGGGAGGATACACTGAAGCTTTCTTT. Translated, it gives CASRPGQGGYTEAFF.

The rearrangement joins TRBV19 to TRBJ1-1; 9 nucleotides agree with TRBD1. V lost 5 bases, J lost 6 bases, and 22 bases stayed unmatched. This CDR3 is built from 19 residues. The germline V gene encodes CDR1 LNHDA and CDR2 SQIVND (reference sequence). The CDR3 DNA reads as TGTGCCAGTAGTCCTATCGGGACAAAGAACAGGGGGCGCGTCCCTGAAGCTTTCTTT. Protein product: CASSPIGTKNRGRVPEAFF.

The V call is TRBV4-1, the J call TRBJ2-3; unclear D gene. The germline V and J ends were trimmed by 1 base and 1 base, with 9 bases remaining between them. CDR3 length equals 15 residues. Germline V CDR1 and CDR2: MGHRA, YSYEKL. CDR3 sequence: CASSQVLAGTDTQYF. CDR3 DNA: TGCGCCAGCAGCCAAGTCTTGGCCGGCACAGATACGCAGTATTTT.

The chain joins TRBV5-6 to TRBJ2-1, with no clear D. CDR1 is SGHDT and CDR2 is YYEEEE in the germline V gene. This CDR3 spans 11 amino acids. Trimming removed 5 bases from V and 8 bases from J, with 8 bases in between. The CDR3, as DNA: TGTGCCAGCAGTTCCCGGGATGAGCAGTTCTTC. Translated, it gives CASSSRDEQFF. The variable domain in full, with the rest retrieved from reference TRBV5-6 and TRBJ2-1, is DAGVTQSPTHLIKTRGQQVTLRCSPKSGHDTVSWYQQALGQGPQFIFQYYEEEERQRGNFPDRFSGHQFPNYSSELNVNALLLGDSALYLCASSSRDEQFFGPGTRLTVL.

The V gene is TRBV6-1, the J gene TRBJ1-5; D remains ambiguous. In germline, CDR1 is MNHNS, CDR2 SASEGT. There are 12 residues in the CDR3. Trimming left V 3 bases short and J 7 bases short, with 7 bases between. The CDR3 sequence: CASSEWEQPQHF. CDR3 bases: TGTGCCAGCAGTGAGTGGGAGCAGCCCCAGCATTTT.

V and J are TRBV2 and TRBJ1-1; tentatively, D is TRBD1 (5 bases). The V end was cut by 5 bases, the J end by 0 bases, with 7 bases between. Germline V gene lookup returns CDR1 SNHLY and CDR2 FYNNEI. This CDR3 has 13 residues. For the CDR3, the DNA is TGTGCCAGCAGTCCGGACATGAACACTGAAGCTTTCTTT. Translated: CASSPDMNTEAFF.

The chain carries TRBV2 and TRBJ2-5; tentative D call: TRBD2 (7 bases). Germline CDR1 reads SNHLY; CDR2 reads FYNNEI. Between the trimmed V and J ends, which lost 6 bases and 0 bases, there was a span of 17 bases. The CDR3 consists of 16 residues. CDR3: CASRARRGGYQETQYF. In nucleotides, the CDR3 is TGTGCCAGCAGGGCCAGGAGGGGGGGGTACCAAGAGACCCAGTACTTC. Complete variable domain (other parts from reference TRBV2 and TRBJ2-5): EPEVTQTPSHQVTQMGQEVILRCVPISNHLYFYWYRQILGQKVEFLVSFYNNEISEKSEIFDDQFSVERPDGSNFTLKIRSTKLEDSAMYFCASRARRGGYQETQYFGPGTRLLVL.

The V gene is TRBV18, the J gene TRBJ1-5; TRBD1 matches 7 bases. The CDR3 spans 13 residues. Per germline, CDR1 KGHSH and CDR2 LQKENI. J lost 5 bases, V lost 3 bases, and 1 base had no gene match. The CDR3 loop reads CASSPDRYQPQHF. The CDR3 DNA is TGTGCCAGCTCACCGGACAGGTATCAGCCCCAGCATTTT.

The rearrangement links TRBV6-4 to TRBJ2-1; 8 bases are a match to TRBD2. There are 15 residues in the CDR3. Germline values: CDR1 MRHNA, CDR2 SNTAGT. The V and J ends lost 2 bases and 0 bases, in that order; junction bases with no gene match: 0. Here the CDR3 DNA reads TGTGCCAGCAGTGACGGGACTAGCTCCTACAATGAGCAGTTCTTC. Translating gives CASSDGTSSYNEQFF.

The CDR3 nucleotides are TGTGCCAGCAGCCCCGCCCGGGACAATGAGCAGTTCTTC. The encoded protein is CASSPARDNEQFF. The rearrangement uses TRBV7-6 and TRBJ2-1; D gene unclear. CDR3 size: 13 residues. Germline CDR1 reads SGHVS; CDR2 reads FNYEAQ. V was shortened by 5 bases and J by 5 bases, with 10 bases between the two germline ends.

The chain couples TRBV11-3 to TRBJ2-3, with D perhaps matching TRBD2 (5 bases). Per germline, CDR1 SGHNT and CDR2 YENEEA. This CDR3 is 13 amino acids long. V shed 0 bases and J shed 10 bases, with 11 bases lying between them. The CDR3 spells CASSLDAQRAQYF. As DNA, the CDR3 is TGTGCCAGCAGCTTAGATGCCCAGAGGGCGCAGTATTTT.

The chain links TRBV18 to TRBJ1-1, with 7 bases aligning to TRBD1. CDR1 and CDR2 (germline): KGHSH, LQKENI. With V trimmed by 4 bases and J by 1 base, 6 bases remained unmatched. The CDR3 length is 15 residues. The CDR3 nucleotides read TGTGCCAGCTCACAAGGGGGCTCAGGGAACACTGAAGCTTTCTTT. Protein sequence: CASSQGGSGNTEAFF.

This chain joins TRBV19 and TRBJ2-1; maybe TRBD2 (5 bases). V was pared by 4 bases and J by 3 bases, with 13 bases between. The CDR3 contains 15 residues. CDR1 LNHDA and CDR2 SQIVND come from the germline V gene (reference sequence). The CDR3 protein is CASSKGSANYNEQFF. CDR3 DNA: TGTGCCAGTAGTAAAGGTAGCGCCAACTACAATGAGCAGTTCTTC. Supplemented by reference TRBV19 and TRBJ2-1, the full variable domain reads DGGITQSPKYLFRKEGQNVTLSCEQNLNHDAMYWYRQDPGQGLRLIYYSQIVNDFQKGDIAEGYSVSREKKESFPLTVTSAQKNPTAFYLCASSKGSANYNEQFFGPGTRLTVL.

This rearrangement joins TRBV7-8 to TRBJ2-3, with D perhaps TRBD2 (5 bases). Deletions cut 8 bases from V and 1 base from J, with 16 bases between. Germline V gene lookup returns CDR1 SGHVS and CDR2 FQNEAQ. The CDR3 is 15 amino acids. CDR3 nucleotides: TGTGCCAGCTCAGTGTGGAGGCAAGGCACAGATACGCAGTATTTT. This sequence encodes CASSVWRQGTDTQYF. Supplemented by reference TRBV7-8 and TRBJ2-3, the full variable domain reads GAGVSQSPRYKVAKRGQDVALRCDPISGHVSLFWYQQALGQGPEFLTYFQNEAQLDKSGLPSDRFFAERPEGSVSTLKIQRTQQEDSAVYLCASSVWRQGTDTQYFGPGTRLTVL.

This CDR3 is CASSPWGPLGEQYF. In DNA form, the CDR3 reads TGTGCCAGCAGCCCATGGGGGCCTTTGGGTGAGCAGTACTTC. This chain joins TRBV7-8 and TRBJ2-7, with a possible D match to TRBD1 (6 bases). V lost 5 bases and J lost 7, with 18 bases in between. This CDR3 is 14 amino acids long. CDR1 and CDR2 (germline): SGHVS, FQNEAQ.

This chain joins TRBV30 and TRBJ2-1; TRBD2 might be the D (6 bases). Germline values: CDR1 GTSNPN, CDR2 SVGIG (reference sequence). The CDR3 length is 14 residues. V lost 5 bases, J lost 4 bases, and 15 bases lay in between. Here the CDR3 DNA reads TGTGCCTGGGACGGGACTCCACTGTACAATGAGCAGTTCTTC. Translated: CAWDGTPLYNEQFF.

This chain connects TRBV5-4 to TRBJ2-1; D possibly corresponds to TRBD2 (6 bases). Germline assignment: CDR1 SGHNT and CDR2 YYREEE (reference sequence). The CDR3 covers 16 residues. The V gene lost 4 bases and the J gene lost 0 bases, with 14 bases spanning the gap. The CDR3 loop is CASSPGTYSSYNEQFF. The CDR3 bases are TGTGCCAGCAGCCCGGGGACTTATAGCTCCTACAATGAGCAGTTCTTC. Full variable domain (rest looked up from reference TRBV5-4 and TRBJ2-1): ETGVTQSPTHLIKTRGQQVTLRCSSQSGHNTVSWYQQALGQGPQFIFQYYREEENGRGNFPPRFSGLQFPNYSSELNVNALELDDSALYLCASSPGTYSSYNEQFFGPGTRLTVL.

This clone was seen a few times. This sequence joins TRBV7-9 and TRBJ2-1; 9 positions match TRBD2. Germline values: CDR1 SEHNR, CDR2 FQNEAQ (reference sequence). The CDR3 consists of 16 residues. Losses at the gene ends were 0 bases for V and 5 bases for J; bases not matched to a gene: 5. CDR3 bases: TGTGCCAGCAGCTTAGCTCTAGCGGGGACCCACAATGAGCAGTTCTTC. This translates into CASSLALAGTHNEQFF.

The chain couples TRBV5-1 to TRBJ2-3; 12 bases are shared with TRBD2. The ends lost 4 bases at V and 9 bases at J; junction bases unmatched: 18. In germline, CDR1 is SGHRS, CDR2 YFSETQ. The CDR3 consists of 18 residues. The CDR3 coding sequence is TGCGCCAGCAGCCTATACCCAGGACTAGCGGGGTCCCAATGGACGCAGTATTTT. It is translated as CASSLYPGLAGSQWTQYF.

The gene calls are TRBV7-3 and TRBJ1-2; 9 bases are shared with TRBD1. Germline CDR1 SGHTA, CDR2 FQGTGA. This CDR3 contains 16 residues. With V trimmed by 5 bases and J by 4 bases, 11 bases remained unmatched. The CDR3 DNA reads as TGTGCCAGCAGCCCACCGGGACAGGGCATATTCTATGGCTACACCTTC. This encodes CASSPPGQGIFYGYTF.

The chain carries TRBV18 and TRBJ1-6; TRBD1 matches at 9 bases. This CDR3 contains 15 residues. After removal of 1 base from V and 7 bases from J, the junction contained 2 bases not matched to a gene. Per germline, CDR1 KGHSH and CDR2 LQKENI. The DNA for the CDR3 is TGTGCCAGCTCACCACGACAGGGGGTCAATTCACCCCTCCACTTT. The encoded protein is CASSPRQGVNSPLHF.

The rearrangement uses TRBV5-1 and TRBJ1-4; D possibly corresponds to TRBD1 (6 bases). The CDR3 spans 15 residues. Germline V CDR1 and CDR2: SGHRS, YFSETQ. Trimming cost V 0 bases and J 8 bases, with 14 bases left between them. The CDR3 sequence: CASSLGRGGKEKLFF. In DNA form, the CDR3 reads TGCGCCAGCAGCTTGGGTAGGGGGGGGAAAGAAAAACTGTTTTTT.

The V and J genes are TRBV13 and TRBJ2-4; 13 bases map to TRBD2. This CDR3 contains 16 residues. Trimming cost V 0 bases and J 8 bases; bases outside gene matches: 4. CDR1 PRHDT and CDR2 FYEKMQ come from the germline V gene (reference sequence). CDR3 in amino acids: CASSLGLAGGPDIQYF. DNA for the CDR3: TGTGCCAGCAGCTTAGGACTAGCGGGGGGGCCAGACATTCAGTACTTC.

The chain couples TRBV5-6 to TRBJ2-5; TRBD2 might be the D (5 bases). Germline V lookup: CDR1 SGHDT, CDR2 YYEEEE. Trimming cost V 1 base and J 5 bases, with 9 bases left between them. The CDR3 is 13 residues long. In DNA form, the CDR3 reads TGTGCCAGCAGCTTGTACGGGGAGGAGACCCAGTACTTC. Encoded protein: CASSLYGEETQYF.

The CDR3 region is CASSLPAGALQTSNGYTF. The DNA of the CDR3 is TGTGCCAGCAGCTTACCCGCGGGTGCCCTACAGACAAGCAATGGCTACACCTTC. The genes are TRBV7-8 and TRBJ1-2; D remains unclear. Per germline, CDR1 SGHVS and CDR2 FQNEAQ. V was trimmed by 2 bases and J by 6 bases, leaving 25 bases between them. This CDR3 comprises 18 residues.

The V call is TRBV5-5, the J call TRBJ2-5; 7 nucleotides agree with TRBD1. CDR1 is SGHKS, CDR2 YYEKEE, per germline (reference sequence). The V segment lost 6 bases and the J segment 3 bases; nucleotides outside the gene matches: 5. CDR3 length equals 13 residues. The CDR3 is CASTSTGKETQYF. The CDR3, as DNA: TGTGCCAGCACGTCGACAGGGAAAGAGACCCAGTACTTC.

The chain has TRBV2 and TRBJ1-2, with a possible D match to TRBD1 (6 bases). CDR3 size: 12 residues. Germline assignment: CDR1 SNHLY and CDR2 FYNNEI. V lost 8 bases and J lost 4, with 11 bases in between. Here the CDR3 reads CASAGTTYGYTF. CDR3 coding DNA: TGTGCCAGCGCCGGGACAACCTATGGCTACACCTTC.

The chain employs TRBV6-5 and TRBJ1-2, with 11 positions matching TRBD1. V trimming: 6 bases; J trimming: 4 bases; junction bases outside the gene matches: 4. CDR1 MNHEY and CDR2 SVGAGI come from the germline V gene. There are 14 residues in the CDR3. CDR3 DNA: TGTGCCAGCAGGAGGACAGGGGGCCCCTATGGCTACACCTTC. Translating it yields CASRRTGGPYGYTF.

The chain recombines TRBV30 with TRBJ2-1, with a tentative D call TRBD1 (6 bases). This CDR3 comprises 13 residues. Per the germline V gene, CDR1 is GTSNPN and CDR2 is SVGIG (reference sequence). Trimming took off 3 bases at V and 0 bases at J, with 6 bases between the two ends. The CDR3 spells CAWRDSSYNEQFF. CDR3 nucleotide sequence: TGTGCCTGGAGGGACAGCTCCTACAATGAGCAGTTCTTC.

The chain couples TRBV30 to TRBJ1-1; D is uncertain. Deletions cut 1 base from V and 8 bases from J, with 14 bases between. Germline values: CDR1 GTSNPN, CDR2 SVGIG (reference sequence). The CDR3 contains 13 residues. Here the CDR3 reads CAWSAGNPSEAFF. For the CDR3, the DNA is TGTGCCTGGAGTGCGGGGAACCCCTCCGAAGCTTTCTTT. The full variable domain, rest sourced from reference TRBV30 and TRBJ1-1, is SQTIHQWPATLVQPVGSPLSLECTVEGTSNPNLYWYRQAAGRGLQLLFYSVGIGQISSEVPQNLSASRPQDRQFILSSKKLLLSDSGFYLCAWSAGNPSEAFFGQGTRLTVV.